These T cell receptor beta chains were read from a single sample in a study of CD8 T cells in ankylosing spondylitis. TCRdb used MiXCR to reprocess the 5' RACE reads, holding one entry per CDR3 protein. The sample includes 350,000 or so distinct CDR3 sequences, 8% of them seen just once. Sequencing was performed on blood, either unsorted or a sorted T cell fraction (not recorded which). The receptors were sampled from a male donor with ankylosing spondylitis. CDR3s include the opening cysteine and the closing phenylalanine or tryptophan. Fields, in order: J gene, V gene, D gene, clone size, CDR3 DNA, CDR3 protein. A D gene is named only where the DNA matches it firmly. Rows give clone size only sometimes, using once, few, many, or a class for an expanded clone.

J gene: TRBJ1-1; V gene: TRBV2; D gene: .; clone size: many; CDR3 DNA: TGTGCCACCCAAGCACACGCGGGGAACACTGAAGCTTTCTTT; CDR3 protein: CATQAHAGNTEAFF
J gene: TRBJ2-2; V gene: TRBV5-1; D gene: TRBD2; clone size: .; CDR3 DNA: TGCGCCAGCAGCTTCCGGGAGGGCCTCGGCACCGGGGAGCTGTTTTTT; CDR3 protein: CASSFREGLGTGELFF
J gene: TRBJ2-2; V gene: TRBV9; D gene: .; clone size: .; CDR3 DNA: TGTGCCAGCAGCGTAGCACACACCGGGGAGCTGTTTTTT; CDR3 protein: CASSVAHTGELFF
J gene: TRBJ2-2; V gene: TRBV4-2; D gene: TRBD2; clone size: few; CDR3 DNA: TGTGCCAGCAGCCAAGCCGGACTAGCGGGAATCGGGGAGCTGTTTTTT; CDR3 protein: CASSQAGLAGIGELFF
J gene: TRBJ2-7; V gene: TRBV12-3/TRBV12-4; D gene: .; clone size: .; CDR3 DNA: TGTGCCAGCAGCCCGCCAGGGGTGCTGGGATGGGACGAGCAGTACTTC; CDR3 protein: CASSPPGVLGWDEQYF
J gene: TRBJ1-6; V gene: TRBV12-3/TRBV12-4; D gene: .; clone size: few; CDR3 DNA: TGTGCCAGCAGTTCCACAGGAAATTCACCCCTCCACTTT; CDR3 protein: CASSSTGNSPLHF
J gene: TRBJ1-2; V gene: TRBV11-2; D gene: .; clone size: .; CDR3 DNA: TGTGCCAGCAGCCAGACCGATTATGGCTACACCTTC; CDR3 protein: CASSQTDYGYTF
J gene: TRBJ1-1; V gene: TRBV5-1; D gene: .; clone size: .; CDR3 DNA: TGCGCCAGCAGTTACATCGTGGATAACACTGAAGCTTTCTTT; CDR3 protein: CASSYIVDNTEAFF
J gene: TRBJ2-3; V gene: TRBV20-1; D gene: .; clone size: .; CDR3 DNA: TGCAGTGCTAGTGCTTTCACAGATACGCAGTATTTT; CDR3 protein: CSASAFTDTQYF
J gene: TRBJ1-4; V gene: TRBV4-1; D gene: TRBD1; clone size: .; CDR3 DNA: TGCGCCAGCAGCCAAGGGGGGCGGACAGGGTGGGAAAAACTGTTTTTT; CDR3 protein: CASSQGGRTGWEKLFF
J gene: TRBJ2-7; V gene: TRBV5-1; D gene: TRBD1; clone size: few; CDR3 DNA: TGCGCCAGCAGCACTGGACAGGGGGCCTACGAGCAGTACTTC; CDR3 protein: CASSTGQGAYEQYF